The subject of this entry is one T cell receptor (beta chain). Its antigen is not identified. The sample is drawn from a study of shared clonotypes between healthy human individuals. CD45RO negativity and positive selection for CCR7 defined naive CD8 cells, a population that excluded terminally differentiated effector memory CD45RA+ cells. Adult donors, all healthy and HIV-negative, had no recent acute infections or vaccinations. Sorted-subset replicate PCRs used about 0.2 ug of genomic DNA. This amount corresponded to tens of thousands of T cell genomes. This table comes from immunoSEQ multiplex PCR, and its TCRdb copy is limited to in-frame clones, with some not included. The sample yields about 590,000 clones, less than 97% seen once. Study-wide results and limits: The study generally estimated greater richness for naive than memory subsets. Measured sharing among donors was expected to vary with sequencing depth.

Deletions cut 3 bases from V and 1 base from J, with 19 bases between. Germline assignment: CDR1 MDHEN and CDR2 SYDVKM. This CDR3 is built from 17 residues. V is TRBV28 and J is TRBJ2-7, with D tentatively TRBD2 (6 bases). This receptor was obtained from a woman under 40 in good health. Sequencing was done on a sample of naive CD8+ T cells sorted from blood. CDR3 sequence (DNA): TGTGCCAGCAGTTTCGGTGAAGCCGGGACTGGATCCTACGAGCAGTACTTC. Translation gives CASSFGEAGTGSYEQYF.